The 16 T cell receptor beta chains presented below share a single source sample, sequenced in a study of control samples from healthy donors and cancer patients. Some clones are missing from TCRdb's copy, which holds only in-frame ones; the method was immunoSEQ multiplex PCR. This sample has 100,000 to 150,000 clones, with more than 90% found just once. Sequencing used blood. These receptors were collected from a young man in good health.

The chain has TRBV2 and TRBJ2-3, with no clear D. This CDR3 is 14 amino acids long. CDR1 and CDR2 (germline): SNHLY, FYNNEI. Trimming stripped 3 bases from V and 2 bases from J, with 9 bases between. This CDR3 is CASSDTQITDTQYF. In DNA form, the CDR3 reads TGTGCCAGCAGTGATACACAGATCACAGATACGCAGTATTTT.

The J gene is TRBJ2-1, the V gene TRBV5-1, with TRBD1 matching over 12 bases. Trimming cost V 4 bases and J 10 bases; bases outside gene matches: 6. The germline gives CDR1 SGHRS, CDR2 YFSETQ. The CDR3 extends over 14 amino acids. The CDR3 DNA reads TGCGCCAGCAGCCCCGGGACAGGGGGCTTGGAGCAGTTCTTC. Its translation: CASSPGTGGLEQFF.

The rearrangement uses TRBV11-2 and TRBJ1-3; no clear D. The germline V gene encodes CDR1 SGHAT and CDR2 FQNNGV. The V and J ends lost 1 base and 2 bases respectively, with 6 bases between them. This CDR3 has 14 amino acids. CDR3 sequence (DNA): TGTGCCAGCAGCTTAGCTATGACTGGAAACACCATATATTTT. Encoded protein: CASSLAMTGNTIYF.

The CDR3 loop is CASSLGLAGTLGTDTQYF. The CDR3 DNA is TGTGCCAGCAGCCTGGGACTAGCGGGGACTTTGGGGACAGATACGCAGTATTTT. The V call is TRBV7-9, the J call TRBJ2-3, with 13 bases aligning to TRBD2. This CDR3 comprises 18 residues. V lost 5 bases, J lost 3 bases, and 11 bases stayed unmatched. The V gene's germline CDR1 is SEHNR and CDR2 FQNEAQ (reference sequence).

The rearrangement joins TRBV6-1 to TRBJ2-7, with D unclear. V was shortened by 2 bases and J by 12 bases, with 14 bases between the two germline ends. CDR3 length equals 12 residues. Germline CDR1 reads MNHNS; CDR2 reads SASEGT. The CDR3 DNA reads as TGTGCCAGCAGTGAATTTGCCCCTTTCTGGTACTTC. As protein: CASSEFAPFWYF.

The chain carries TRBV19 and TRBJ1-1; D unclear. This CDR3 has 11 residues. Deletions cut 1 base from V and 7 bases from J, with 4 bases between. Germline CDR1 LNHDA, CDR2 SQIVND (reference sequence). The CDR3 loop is CASSIVGEAFF. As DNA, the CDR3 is TGTGCCAGTAGTATAGTCGGTGAAGCTTTCTTT. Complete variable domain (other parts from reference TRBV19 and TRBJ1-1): DGGITQSPKYLFRKEGQNVTLSCEQNLNHDAMYWYRQDPGQGLRLIYYSQIVNDFQKGDIAEGYSVSREKKESFPLTVTSAQKNPTAFYLCASSIVGEAFFGQGTRLTVV.

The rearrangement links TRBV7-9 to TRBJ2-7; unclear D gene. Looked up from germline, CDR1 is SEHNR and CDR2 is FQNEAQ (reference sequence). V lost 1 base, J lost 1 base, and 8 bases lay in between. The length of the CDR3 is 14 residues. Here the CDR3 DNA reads TGTGCCAGCAGCTTAGGACCTCGGTCCTACGAGCAGTACTTC. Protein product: CASSLGPRSYEQYF.

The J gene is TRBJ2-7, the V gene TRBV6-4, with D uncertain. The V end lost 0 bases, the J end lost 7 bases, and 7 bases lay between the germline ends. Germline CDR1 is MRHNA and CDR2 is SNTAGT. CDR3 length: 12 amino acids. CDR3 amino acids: CASSDSNREQYF. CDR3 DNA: TGTGCCAGCAGTGACTCGAACCGTGAGCAGTACTTC.

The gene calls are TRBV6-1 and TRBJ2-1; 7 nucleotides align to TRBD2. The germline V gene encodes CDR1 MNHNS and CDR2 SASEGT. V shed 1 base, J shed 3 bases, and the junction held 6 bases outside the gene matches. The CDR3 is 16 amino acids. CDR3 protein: CASSEVWGGVYNEQFF. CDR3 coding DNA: TGTGCCAGCAGTGAAGTCTGGGGGGGGGTCTACAATGAGCAGTTCTTC.

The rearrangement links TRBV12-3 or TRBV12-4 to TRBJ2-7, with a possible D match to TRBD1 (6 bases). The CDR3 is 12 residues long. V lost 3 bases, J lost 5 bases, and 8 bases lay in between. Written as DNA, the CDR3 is TGTGCCAGCAGTTTCAGGGGAAACGAGCAGTACTTC. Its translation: CASSFRGNEQYF.

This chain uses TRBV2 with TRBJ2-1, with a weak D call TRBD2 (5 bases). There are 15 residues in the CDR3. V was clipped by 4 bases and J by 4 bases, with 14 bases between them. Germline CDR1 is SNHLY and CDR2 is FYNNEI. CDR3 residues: CASSGGGAGYNEQFF. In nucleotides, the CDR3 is TGTGCCAGCAGTGGAGGAGGTGCTGGATACAATGAGCAGTTCTTC.

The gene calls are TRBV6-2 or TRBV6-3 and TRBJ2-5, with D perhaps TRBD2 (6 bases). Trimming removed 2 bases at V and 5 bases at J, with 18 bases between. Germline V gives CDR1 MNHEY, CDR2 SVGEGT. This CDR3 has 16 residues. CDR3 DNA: TGTGCCAGCAGTTACGGGGAACCGCGGGGTGGCGAGACCCAGTACTTC. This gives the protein CASSYGEPRGGETQYF.

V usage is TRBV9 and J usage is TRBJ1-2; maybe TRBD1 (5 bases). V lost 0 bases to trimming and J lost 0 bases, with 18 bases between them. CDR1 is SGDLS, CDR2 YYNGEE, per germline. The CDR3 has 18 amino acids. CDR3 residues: CASSVAVGPKQTNYGYTF. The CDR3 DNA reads TGTGCCAGCAGCGTAGCTGTGGGGCCAAAACAAACTAACTATGGCTACACCTTC.

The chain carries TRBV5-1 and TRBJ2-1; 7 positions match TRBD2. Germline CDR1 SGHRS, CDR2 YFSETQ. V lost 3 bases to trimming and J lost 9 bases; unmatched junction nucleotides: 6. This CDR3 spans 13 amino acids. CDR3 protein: CASSWGGSGEQFF. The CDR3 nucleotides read TGCGCCAGCAGCTGGGGGGGTAGCGGTGAGCAGTTCTTC.

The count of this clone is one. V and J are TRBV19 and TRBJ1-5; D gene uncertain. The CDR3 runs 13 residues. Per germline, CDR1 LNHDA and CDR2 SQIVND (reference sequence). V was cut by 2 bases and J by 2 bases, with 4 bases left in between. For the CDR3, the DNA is TGTGCCAGTAGTATATTGGGCAATCAGCCCCAGCATTTT. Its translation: CASSILGNQPQHF.

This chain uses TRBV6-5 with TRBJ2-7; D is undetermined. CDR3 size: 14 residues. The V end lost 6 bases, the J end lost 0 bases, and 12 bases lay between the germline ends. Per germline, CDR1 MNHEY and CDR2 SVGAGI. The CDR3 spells CASSSLWGSYEQYF. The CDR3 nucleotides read TGTGCCAGCAGCTCCCTATGGGGCTCCTACGAGCAGTACTTC.